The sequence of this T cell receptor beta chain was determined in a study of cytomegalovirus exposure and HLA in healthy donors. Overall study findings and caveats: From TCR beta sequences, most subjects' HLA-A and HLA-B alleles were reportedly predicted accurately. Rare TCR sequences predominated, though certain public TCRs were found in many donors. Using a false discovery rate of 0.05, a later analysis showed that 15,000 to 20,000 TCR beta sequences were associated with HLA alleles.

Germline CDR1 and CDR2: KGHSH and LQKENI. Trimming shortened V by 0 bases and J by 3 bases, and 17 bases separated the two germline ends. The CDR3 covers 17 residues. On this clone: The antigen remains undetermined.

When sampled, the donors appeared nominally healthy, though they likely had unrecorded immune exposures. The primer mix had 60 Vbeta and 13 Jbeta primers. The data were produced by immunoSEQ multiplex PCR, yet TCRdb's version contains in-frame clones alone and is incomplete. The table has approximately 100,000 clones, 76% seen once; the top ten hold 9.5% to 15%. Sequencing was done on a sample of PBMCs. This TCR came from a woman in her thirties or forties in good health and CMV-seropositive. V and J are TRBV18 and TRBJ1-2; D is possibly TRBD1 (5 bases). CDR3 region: CASSPPAGRDLHYGYTF. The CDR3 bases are TGTGCCAGCTCACCACCGGCAGGGAGGGATTTACACTATGGCTACACCTTC.